This T cell receptor (beta chain) was identified during a study of T cell changes during pregnancy in multiple sclerosis. The ends lost 0 bases at V and 8 bases at J; junction bases unmatched: 13. The V gene's germline CDR1 is LNHNV and CDR2 YYDKDF (reference sequence). The length of the CDR3 is 18 residues. Profiling relied on immunoSEQ multiplex PCR, and the TCRdb table lists in-frame clones only, not all of them. The sample lists tens of thousands of clones; approximately 90% were seen once. The sample was CD4+ T cells from peripheral blood mononuclear cells, taken in the first trimester of pregnancy. This chain uses TRBV15 with TRBJ1-4; 9 bases are shared with TRBD1. This sequence originates from a female donor with multiple sclerosis, enrolled in a pregnancy study. The CDR3 bases are TGTGCCACCAGCAGAGATAGGCCCAGGGACAGGGCGGGCGAAAAACTGTTTTTT. It is translated as CATSRDRPRDRAGEKLFF.